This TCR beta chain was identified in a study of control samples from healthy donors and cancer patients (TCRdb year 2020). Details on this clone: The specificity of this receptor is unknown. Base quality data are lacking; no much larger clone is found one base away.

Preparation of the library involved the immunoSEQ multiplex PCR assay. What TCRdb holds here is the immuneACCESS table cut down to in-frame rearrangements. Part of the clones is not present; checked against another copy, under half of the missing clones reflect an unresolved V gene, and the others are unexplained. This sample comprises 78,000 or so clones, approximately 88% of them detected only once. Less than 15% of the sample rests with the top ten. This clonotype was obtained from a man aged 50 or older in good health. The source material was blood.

Here is the DNA: TGTGCCAGCAGCTCACTAAGACGGATCTCTGGAAACACCATATATTTT. This encodes CASSSLRRISGNTIYF. The chain uses TRBV7-9 and TRBJ1-3; the D gene remains uncertain. V lost 4 bases and J lost 0 bases; the stretch between them is 13 bases long. The CDR3 has 16 amino acids, counting the end cysteine and phenylalanine. Of all the DNA, just the CDR3 is kept, 48 bases in frame from base 1. The CDR1 and CDR2 encoded by the germline V gene (reference sequence) are SEHNR and FQNEAQ.